This TCR beta chain is from a study of cytomegalovirus exposure and HLA in healthy donors. Study background: Sequencing of about 200 million T cells in an earlier analysis found 95 million to 120 million unique TCR beta sequences.

Worth noting for this clone: Its antigen remains unknown.

In germline, CDR1 is LGHNA, CDR2 YSLEER. This CDR3 is built from 14 residues. Trimming took off 1 base at V and 8 bases at J, with 14 bases between the two ends. Researchers ran the PCR with 60 Vbeta and 13 Jbeta primers. Clones were sequenced by immunoSEQ multiplex PCR, and TCRdb holds only the in-frame ones, with some missing. The sample contains some 84,000 clones, around four fifths of which appear only once. General study findings and limits: The authors considered a cluster of highly shared sequence variants likely to be a sequencing artifact. Later on, an analysis showed TCR association rates differing by HLA locus, with DRB1 the most and HLA-C the fewest. Three CMV-associated chains were confirmed in vitro to be specific for CMV antigens.

The sample was PBMCs. The TCR was taken from a male donor in good health and CMV-seropositive. The chain links TRBV4-3 to TRBJ1-2, with TRBD1 as a possible D gene (5 bases). CDR3 loop: CASSQVGGARGYTF. The CDR3 DNA reads as TGCGCCAGCAGCCAAGTGGGAGGGGCTCGCGGCTACACCTTC.